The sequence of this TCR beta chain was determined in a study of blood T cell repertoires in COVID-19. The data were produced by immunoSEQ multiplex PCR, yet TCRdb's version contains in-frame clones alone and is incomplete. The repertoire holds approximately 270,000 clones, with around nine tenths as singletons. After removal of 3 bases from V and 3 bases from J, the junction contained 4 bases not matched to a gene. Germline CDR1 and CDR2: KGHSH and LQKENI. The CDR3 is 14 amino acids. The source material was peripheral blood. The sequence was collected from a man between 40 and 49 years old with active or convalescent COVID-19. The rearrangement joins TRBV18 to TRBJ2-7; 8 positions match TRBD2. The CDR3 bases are TGTGCCAGCTCACCTCCGGGAGGGGTCTACGAGCAGTACTTC. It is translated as CASSPPGGVYEQYF.